This T cell receptor (beta chain) was recorded in a study of blood T cell repertoires in COVID-19. Looking at the study overall: Samples of COVID-19 (acute and convalescent) were obtained from the United States, Italy and Spain. PBMCs, B-cell-depleted T cells, or T cells were the source of the cDNA or gDNA that made up the material.

It was during active infection that Seattle patients were enrolled and then longitudinally followed. Assay: immunoSEQ multiplex PCR; the TCRdb copy retains only in-frame clones and omits some. The sample holds 200,000 to 300,000 clones, around 90% seen once. There are 16 residues in the CDR3. The V gene's germline CDR1 is MGHRA and CDR2 YSYEKL. With 4 bases removed from V and 0 bases from J, the gap between germline ends came to 13 bases. The TCR was taken from a woman in her sixties with COVID-19, enrolled during active disease. The chain carries TRBV4-1 and TRBJ2-1; a weak D match, TRBD1 (6 bases). The source material was peripheral blood. CDR3: CASSPHRASSYNEQFF. CDR3 DNA: TGCGCCAGCAGCCCTCACAGGGCCAGCTCCTACAATGAGCAGTTCTTC.